A single sample is the source of the 17 T cell receptor beta chains below, sequenced in a study of T cell clonality in common variable immunodeficiency. Using immunoSEQ multiplex PCR, the repertoire was profiled, and TCRdb retains in-frame clones only, with some absent. Recorded here are some 12,000 clones, none singletons. Findings of the study overall: In common variable immunodeficiency, TCR beta chains reportedly carried fewer deletions and N-nucleotide insertions.

No cognate antigen is known for these TCRs. Sequenced: peripheral blood mononuclear cells. These receptors originate from a human donor with common variable immunodeficiency.

This clone was seen many times. The read halts 3 residues ahead of the CDR3 end, with the missing end drawn from the germline J gene. The chain couples TRBV5-1 to TRBJ2-5; D may be TRBD2 (6 bases). The CDR3 spans 13 residues. Germline-derived CDR1 and CDR2 are SGHRS and YFSETQ. Trimming shortened V by 0 bases and J by 5 bases, and 8 bases separated the two germline ends. The CDR3 spells CASSLAGGETQYF. The covered CDR3 bases are TGCGCCAGCAGCTTGGCCGGGGGTGAGACC.

This clone was seen only a few times. The observed sequence ends 3 residues before the CDR3 terminus, with the missing tail filled in from the germline J gene. The chain combines TRBV7-2 with TRBJ1-2; D uncertain. Germline V gene data show CDR1 as SGHTA and CDR2 as FQGNSA. This CDR3 spans 13 amino acids. V lost 1 base, J lost 5 bases, and 8 bases lay in between. CDR3 DNA (partial): TGTGCCAGCAGCTTAGGGCAGATTTATGGC. As protein: CASSLGQIYG. The whole CDR3 protein reads CASSLGQIYGYTF.

This clone is labeled as medium-sized. The read terminates 3 residues before the CDR3 end, so the remaining end is supplied by the germline J gene. The chain uses TRBV18 and TRBJ2-7; D might be TRBD1 (5 bases). Trimming removed 3 bases at V and 1 base at J, with 10 bases between. Per germline, CDR1 KGHSH and CDR2 LQKENI. There are 14 residues in the CDR3. The CDR3 loop reads CASSPDRHSYEQYF. The part of the CDR3 DNA that was read is TGTGCCAGCTCACCTGACAGACATTCCTACGAG.

The sample holds a few counts of this clone. The read ends 3 residues shy of where the CDR3 ends; the end is completed using the germline J gene. V and J are TRBV19 and TRBJ1-2; 7 nucleotides align to TRBD1. This CDR3 spans 15 amino acids. J lost 4 bases, V lost 5 bases, and 10 bases had no gene match. The germline gives CDR1 LNHDA, CDR2 SQIVND (reference sequence). CDR3 bases read: TGTGCCAGTAGTCCCGCGATAGGACAGGCCTATGGC. Protein product: CASSPAIGQAYG. The CDR3 reads in full as CASSPAIGQAYGYTF.

To note about this clone: The CDR3 end is not reached by the read, which stops 3 residues before it; the germline J gene fills it in. The chain has TRBV19 and TRBJ2-5; TRBD1 matches at 7 bases. The germline V gene has CDR1 LNHDA and CDR2 SQIVND (reference sequence). Trimming at V came to 3 bases and at J to 2 bases, leaving 0 bases not matched to a gene. The CDR3 runs 13 residues. CDR3 sequence: CASSMGQQETQYF. Partial CDR3 DNA: TGTGCCAGTAGTATGGGACAGCAAGAGACC.

This clone was counted a few times. The missing CDR3 end, 3 residues past where the read stops, is filled in from the germline J gene. This chain uses TRBV20-1 with TRBJ1-2; tentative D call: TRBD1 (6 bases). CDR1 is DFQATT and CDR2 is SNEGSKA in the germline V gene (reference sequence). The CDR3 is 14 amino acids. Trimming removed 0 bases from V and 6 bases from J, with 14 bases in between. CDR3 residues: CSARDHGRGHGYTF. CDR3 DNA, as far as it was read: TGCAGTGCTAGAGATCATGGCAGGGGCCATGGC.

This clone was detected only a few times. Read data end 3 residues before the CDR3 end; the end is taken from the germline J gene. The J gene is TRBJ2-2, the V gene TRBV7-6, with 7 bases aligning to TRBD1. The CDR3 runs to 18 residues. Per the germline V gene, CDR1 is SGHVS and CDR2 is FNYEAQ. V was pared by 3 bases and J by 0 bases, with 10 bases of the junction left unmatched. The part of the CDR3 DNA that was read is TGTGCCAGCAGCTTTCCAAGGGGGCTATCTACGAACACCGGGGAG. Its protein is CASSFPRGLSTNTGE. The complete CDR3 reads CASSFPRGLSTNTGELFF.

A note on this clone: The CDR3 extends 3 residues past the end of the read, so its final part is completed from the germline J gene. V gene TRBV7-2 combines with J gene TRBJ2-3; the match to TRBD2 covers 7 bases. Germline V gene sequence: CDR1 SGHTA, CDR2 FQGNSA. CDR3 length equals 15 residues. After removal of 7 bases from V and 3 bases from J, the junction contained 10 bases not matched to a gene. The CDR3 loop is CASTTQRGPTDTQYF. The part of the CDR3 DNA that was read is TGTGCCAGCACGACGCAGCGGGGCCCTACAGATACG.

With respect to this clone: The CDR3 goes on 3 residues after the read ends, and that part is filled in from the germline J gene. J is TRBJ2-7 and V is TRBV7-9; TRBD1 agrees at 7 bases. This CDR3 region has 15 residues. Germline CDR1 reads SEHNR; CDR2 reads FQNEAQ (reference sequence). Germline trimming cut 4 bases from V and 5 bases from J; bases unmatched to any gene: 11. The sequenced CDR3 bases are TGTGCCAGCAGCTCCACAACAGGGGTCCGGGACGAG. Translating it yields CASSSTTGVRDE. In full, the CDR3 is CASSSTTGVRDEQYF.

Notes on this clone: The read falls 3 residues short of the CDR3 end, and the missing part is taken from the germline J gene. The chain couples TRBV6-1 to TRBJ2-7, with D perhaps TRBD2 (6 bases). Trimming shortened V by 4 bases and J by 2 bases, and 15 bases separated the two germline ends. This CDR3 has 15 residues. Germline values: CDR1 MNHNS, CDR2 SASEGT. CDR3 DNA, as far as it was read: TGTGCCAGCAGTGTAGGCTTCGGGGGAACCTACGAG. Amino acid sequence: CASSVGFGGTYE. The CDR3 in full is CASSVGFGGTYEQYF.

This clone came up many times. The missing CDR3 end, 3 residues past where the read stops, is filled in from the germline J gene. The chain uses TRBV6-2 or TRBV6-3 and TRBJ1-5, with no clear D. Germline V gene sequence: CDR1 MNHEY, CDR2 SVGEGT. Trimming cost V 6 bases and J 5 bases, with 8 bases left between them. The CDR3 totals 12 residues. This CDR3 reads CASSPTDQPQHF. Incomplete CDR3 DNA: TGTGCCAGCAGCCCAACGGATCAGCCC.

Points on this clone: The CDR3 goes on 3 residues after the read ends, and that part is filled in from the germline J gene. The chain recombines TRBV2 with TRBJ1-1; D unclear. The CDR3 spans 13 residues. Per the germline V gene, CDR1 is SNHLY and CDR2 is FYNNEI. The V end lost 5 bases, the J end lost 4 bases, and 11 bases lay between the germline ends. The CDR3 bases that were read are TGTGCCAGCAGTAGCGGACCCCGCACTGAA. It specifies CASSSGPRTE. In full, the CDR3 is CASSSGPRTEAFF.

Sample share makes this clone medium-sized. The sequence runs out 3 residues before the end of the CDR3; the remainder is reconstructed from the germline J gene. V and J are TRBV9 and TRBJ2-5, with 7 nucleotides matching TRBD1. This CDR3 comprises 15 residues. Germline V gives CDR1 SGDLS, CDR2 YYNGEE. V gave up 3 bases and J gave up 5 bases; unmatched junction bases: 10. The CDR3: CASSATGTEWETQYF. The covered CDR3 bases are TGTGCCAGCAGCGCCACCGGGACAGAATGGGAGACC.

Worth noting for this clone: Sequencing ends 3 residues short of the CDR3 end; the germline J gene provides the rest. The chain couples TRBV19 to TRBJ1-2, with a tentative D call TRBD1 (6 bases). The germline V gene encodes CDR1 LNHDA and CDR2 SQIVND (reference sequence). Trimming shortened V by 2 bases and J by 4 bases, and 14 bases separated the two germline ends. The CDR3 length is 15 residues. Partial CDR3 DNA: TGTGCCAGTAGTATACAGGGGACTATGTCCTATGGC. It encodes CASSIQGTMSYG. The entire CDR3 protein is CASSIQGTMSYGYTF.

This clone was found a few times. Coverage ceases 3 residues before the CDR3 finishes, and the germline J gene fills in the end. The chain carries TRBV19 and TRBJ1-2; 7 nucleotides match TRBD1. The germline CDR1 and CDR2 sequences are LNHDA and SQIVND (reference sequence). This CDR3 spans 17 amino acids. J gave up 5 bases and V 6 bases, and 18 bases lay outside the gene matches. The sequenced part of the CDR3 DNA is TGTGCCAGTAGGATTACCGGGACAGCCCCTATAGGGTATGGC. Protein sequence: CASRITGTAPIGYG. The entire CDR3 sequence reads CASRITGTAPIGYGYTF.

A remark on this clone: The sequenced fragment ends 3 residues before the CDR3 boundary, so the rest is inferred from the germline J gene. This chain links TRBV30 with TRBJ1-2, with TRBD1 as a possible D gene (6 bases). V gave up 7 bases and J gave up 3 bases, with 12 bases separating them. Germline V gene lookup returns CDR1 GTSNPN and CDR2 SVGIG (reference sequence). This CDR3 has 12 amino acids. The sequenced part of the CDR3 DNA is TGTGCCTCCGGACAGACTTACTATGGC. Its protein is CASGQTYYG. The complete CDR3 reads CASGQTYYGYTF.

A word on this clone: The read ends 3 residues early relative to the CDR3; the germline J gene fills the gap. The V call is TRBV18, the J call TRBJ2-1; TRBD2 aligns across 10 bases. Losses at the gene ends were 3 bases for V and 8 bases for J; bases not matched to a gene: 10. The CDR3 has 16 residues. Germline-derived CDR1 and CDR2 are KGHSH and LQKENI. This chain's CDR3 is CASSPSGSGGAHEQFF. The part of the CDR3 DNA that was read is TGTGCCAGCTCACCCTCGGGAAGCGGGGGGGCGCATGAG.